This TCR beta chain derives from a study of blood T cell repertoires in COVID-19. In the study overall: Acute and convalescent COVID-19 samples came from the United States, Italy and Spain.

Authors' processing steps: Amplification with reference gene primers provided the estimates of nucleated cell counts. Sequencing was performed with immunoSEQ multiplex PCR; in TCRdb, only in-frame clones are kept and a portion is missing. Clonal size and the V and J genes are those of that table, whereas D and trimming came from the DNA. The sample comprises about 270,000 clones, around 86% of which are singletons, and around 15% rests with the top ten. Individuals aged about 18 to 100 years were recruited from about two dozen US areas. Membership in each cohort depended on participant-reported clinical history. CDR1 and CDR2 (germline): MGHDK, SYGVNS. The CDR3 totals 14 residues. V dropped 4 bases and J dropped 0 bases, with 7 bases sitting between them.

What was sequenced was PBMCs or T cells enriched from blood (not recorded which). The clonotype comes from a man younger than 35 who had recovered from COVID-19. The chain combines TRBV25-1 with TRBJ1-3, with unresolved D. CDR3 in DNA: TGTGCCAGCAGTGGGCAGGACTCTGGAAACACCATATATTTT. It is translated as CASSGQDSGNTIYF.